This paragraph covers one T cell receptor beta chain sequence. The source of the sample is a study of patients and donors after allogeneic stem cell transplantation. TCRdb re-derived calls from the RT-PCR reads in MiXCR, one entry per CDR3 protein. The repertoire includes about 40,000 distinct CDR3 sequences, 30% to 40% of them detected once, and 55% to 75% sits in the top ten. With 5 bases removed from V and 7 bases from J, the gap between germline ends came to 21 bases. Germline assignment: CDR1 SQVTM and CDR2 ANQGSEA. CDR3 length: 15 amino acids. Material: blood, either unsorted or a sorted T cell fraction (not recorded which). The receptor was derived from a human donor who was either an allogeneic HSCT recipient or a stem cell or donor lymphocyte infusion donor (not recorded which). It is not recorded whose cells these are; they may come from a transplant donor. The chain uses TRBV29-1 and TRBJ2-1; weak D call: TRBD2 (6 bases). The CDR3 here is CSVSSERVLGNEQFF. The CDR3 DNA reads TGCAGCGTTAGCTCGGAGCGGGTACTGGGGAATGAGCAGTTCTTC.